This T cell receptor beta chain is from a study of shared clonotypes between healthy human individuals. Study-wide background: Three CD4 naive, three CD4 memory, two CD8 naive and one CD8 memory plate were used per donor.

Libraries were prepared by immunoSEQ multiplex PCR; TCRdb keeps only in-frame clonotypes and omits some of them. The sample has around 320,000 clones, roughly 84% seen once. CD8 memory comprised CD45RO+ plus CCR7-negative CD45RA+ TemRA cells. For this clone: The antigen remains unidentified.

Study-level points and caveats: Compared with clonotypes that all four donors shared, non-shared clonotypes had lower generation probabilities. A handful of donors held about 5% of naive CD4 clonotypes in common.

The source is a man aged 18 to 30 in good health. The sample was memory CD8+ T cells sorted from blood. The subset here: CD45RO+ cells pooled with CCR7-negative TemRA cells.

CDR3 DNA: TGCGCCAGCAGCCAAGACACAGCGGGAGGCTACGAGCAGTACTTC. Residues: CASSQDTAGGYEQYF. This rearrangement joins TRBV4-3 to TRBJ2-7; 9 nucleotides agree with TRBD2. The length of the CDR3 is 15 residues. The V gene end was trimmed by 0 bases and the J gene end by 3 bases; junction bases not matched to a gene: 3. CDR1 is LGHNA, CDR2 YSLEER, per germline.